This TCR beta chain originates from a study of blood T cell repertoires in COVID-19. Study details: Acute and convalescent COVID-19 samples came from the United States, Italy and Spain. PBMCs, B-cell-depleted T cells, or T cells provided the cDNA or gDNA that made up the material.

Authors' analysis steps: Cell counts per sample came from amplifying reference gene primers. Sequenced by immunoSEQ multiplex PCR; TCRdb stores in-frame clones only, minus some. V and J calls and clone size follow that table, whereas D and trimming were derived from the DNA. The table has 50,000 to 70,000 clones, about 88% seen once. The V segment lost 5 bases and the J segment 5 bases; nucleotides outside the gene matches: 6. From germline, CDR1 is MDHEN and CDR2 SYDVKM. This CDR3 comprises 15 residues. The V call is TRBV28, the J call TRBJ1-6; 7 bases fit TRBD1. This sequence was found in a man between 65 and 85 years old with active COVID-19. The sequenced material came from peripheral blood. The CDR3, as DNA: TGTGCCAGCAGTGAGAAACAGGGGAATAATTCACCCCTCCACTTT. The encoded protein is CASSEKQGNNSPLHF.